This TCR beta chain originates from a study of vaccination and CD4 T cells after COVID-19. Study in general: Typically, post-vaccine samples were obtained a median 72 days after dose two, within a range of 14 to 241.

Oncomine TCR Beta short-read sequencing was applied to DNA from cultured CD4+ T cells. Scientists extracted genomic DNA from CD4+ T cells grown in culture. From the PCR reads, TCRdb called clonotypes with MiXCR, one entry per CDR3 protein. This table has about 21,000 distinct CDR3 sequences, roughly 38% appearing once. A remark on this clonotype: Its antigen is not identified. Mismatch with germline at one junction end may stem from a read error.

The CDR3 sequence is 14 residues long. Germline-derived CDR1 and CDR2 are SEHNR and FQNEAQ (reference sequence). The sample's time point: late sampling 161 to 241 days after vaccination in a few convalescent patients. Treatment: roughly 10-day PBMC culture with coronavirus spike peptide pools or control peptides (ViraFEST assay). After being plated at around 1.8 million per well, PBMCs were cultured with approximately 9.9 IU/ml IL-2 and around 9.2 ug/ml peptide pools. Whole-study findings and limits: SARS-CoV-2-reactive clonotypes rose nonsignificantly, with the median going from approximately 21 to 38.

The clonotype comes from a human donor who had recovered from COVID-19. The specimen comprised CD4+ T cells from blood, cultured in vitro, sampled about 7 months after SARS-CoV-2 vaccination. This chain joins TRBV7-9 and TRBJ1-3; D may be TRBD1 (5 bases). The CDR3 spells CASRLGVSGNTIYF. As DNA, the CDR3 is TGTGCCAGCAGATTAGGGGTTTCTGGAAACACCATATATTTT.